The clone carrying this T cell receptor beta chain was detected a few times. The CDR3 totals 14 residues. Trimming stripped 2 bases from V and 9 bases from J, with 19 bases between. Germline V gene lookup returns CDR1 SQVTM and CDR2 ANQGSEA. These data come from a study of T-cell reconstitution after alpha-beta-depleted transplantation in children. Researchers prepared the TCRbeta library using unique molecular identifiers, the study reports. TCRdb independently ran MiXCR on the PCR reads; one entry per CDR3 protein. The table shows hundreds of thousands of distinct CDR3 sequences, with under 15% occurring only once.

The material sequenced was PBMCs, taken before TCRalphabeta/CD19-depleted stem cell transplant. The sequence was collected from a girl aged 2 to 9 with congenital amegakaryocytic thrombocytopenia, due to receive a stem cell transplant. The chain is built from TRBV29-1 and TRBJ2-5, with D unresolved. The CDR3, as DNA: TGCAGCGTTGAATTCGGGCGTTCGTCACGGGCCCAGTACTTC. Translated, it gives CSVEFGRSSRAQYF.